A selection of T cell receptor beta chains follows, all from one sample in a study of Ad26.COV2.S vaccination and SARS-CoV-2 variants. Repertoires were generated with immunoSEQ multiplex PCR, while TCRdb's copy carries only in-frame clones and drops some. Of 380,000 or so clones listed, about 80% were seen once; the top ten hold just under 7.5%. The material was peripheral blood, obtained in a trial of Ad26.COV2.S vaccine versus placebo. These receptors were taken from a person between 18 and 65 years old who received the Ad26.COV2.S COVID-19 vaccine or a placebo. The CDR3 runs from the conserved cysteine through the conserved F or W. Each record gives: J gene, CDR3 length, V gene, clone size, D gene, CDR3 protein. A D gene is named only where the DNA matches it firmly. A clone size is listed for some rows: how often the clone was seen (once, few, many), or a class if it is expanded.

TRBJ2-7 | 11 | TRBV2 | NA | NA | CASKFGYEQYF
TRBJ2-3 | 13 | TRBV5-6 | NA | NA | CASSQLTEDTQYF
TRBJ2-7 | 14 | TRBV3-1/TRBV3-2 | few | NA | CASSHYGDLYEQYF
TRBJ1-2 | 15 | TRBV30 | NA | NA | CAWRGLRDTSYGYTF
TRBJ1-4 | 14 | TRBV30 | NA | NA | CAWSVCGLREKLFF
TRBJ2-2 | 17 | TRBV24-1 | NA | TRBD2 | CATLGTSGRGNTGELFF
TRBJ2-3 | 17 | TRBV14 | NA | TRBD2 | CASSQVLAGGEMDTQYF
TRBJ2-3 | 14 | TRBV14 | NA | NA | CASSPGLSSDTQYF
TRBJ2-1 | 16 | TRBV18 | NA | NA | CASSPPGGGRDNEQFF
TRBJ2-3 | 15 | TRBV7-9 | NA | TRBD1 | CASSFAGQGADTQYF
TRBJ2-3 | 15 | TRBV7-2 | NA | TRBD2 | CASSLSGPGGDTQYF
TRBJ2-1 | 14 | TRBV7-9 | NA | NA | CASSPSFSEGEQFF
TRBJ1-5 | 14 | TRBV4-1 | NA | NA | CASSQRRTDQPQHF
TRBJ2-1 | 17 | TRBV29-1 | NA | TRBD2 | CSVEGTSGGVGYNEQFF
TRBJ2-7 | 15 | TRBV6-5 | NA | TRBD1 | CASSYGQGGFYEQYF
TRBJ1-5 | 17 | TRBV12-5 | NA | TRBD1 | CASGLPPGQARWQPQHF
TRBJ1-1 | 13 | TRBV6-4 | NA | TRBD1 | CASSTDRGTEAFF
TRBJ2-1 | 12 | TRBV6-5 | NA | NA | CASRAFYNEQFF
TRBJ1-5 | 15 | TRBV18 | NA | NA | CASSPYRPSNQPQHF
TRBJ2-2 | 13 | TRBV6-5 | NA | NA | CASSYATAGELFF
TRBJ1-4 | 15 | TRBV30 | NA | NA | CAWSVQGAQREKLFF
TRBJ2-5 | 13 | TRBV9 | NA | TRBD1 | CASSGQGLETQYF
TRBJ2-7 | 16 | TRBV7-3 | NA | TRBD2 | CASSLTGGGGFYEQYF
TRBJ2-2 | 17 | TRBV14 | NA | NA | CASSQDNSEVTTGELFF
TRBJ1-4 | 16 | TRBV30 | NA | NA | CAWSATRGATNEKLFF
TRBJ2-3 | 18 | TRBV4-3 | NA | TRBD2 | CASSQDPLTSGLKNTQYF
TRBJ1-1 | 15 | TRBV20-1 | NA | NA | CSASFSALMNTEAFF
TRBJ2-2 | 15 | TRBV11-2 | once | TRBD2 | CASSLVVGGSGELFF
TRBJ1-2 | 13 | TRBV7-3 | NA | TRBD1 | CASSLREGAGYTF